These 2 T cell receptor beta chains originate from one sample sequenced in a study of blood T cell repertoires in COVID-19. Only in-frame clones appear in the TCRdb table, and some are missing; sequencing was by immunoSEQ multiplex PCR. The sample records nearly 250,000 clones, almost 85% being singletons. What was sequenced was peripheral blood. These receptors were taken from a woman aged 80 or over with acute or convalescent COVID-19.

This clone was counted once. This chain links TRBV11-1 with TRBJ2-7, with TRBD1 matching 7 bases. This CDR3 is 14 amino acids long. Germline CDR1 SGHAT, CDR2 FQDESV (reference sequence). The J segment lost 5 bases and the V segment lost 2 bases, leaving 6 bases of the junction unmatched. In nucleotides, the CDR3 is TGTGCCAGCAGCTTAAGGGGGCGTCTTAACGAGCAGTACTTC. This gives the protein CASSLRGRLNEQYF.

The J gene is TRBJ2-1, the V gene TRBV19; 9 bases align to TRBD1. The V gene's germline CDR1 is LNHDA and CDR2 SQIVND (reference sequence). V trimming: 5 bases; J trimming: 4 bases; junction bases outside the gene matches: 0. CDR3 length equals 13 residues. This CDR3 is CASSDRGYNEQFF. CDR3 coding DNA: TGTGCCAGTAGTGACAGGGGGTACAATGAGCAGTTCTTC.